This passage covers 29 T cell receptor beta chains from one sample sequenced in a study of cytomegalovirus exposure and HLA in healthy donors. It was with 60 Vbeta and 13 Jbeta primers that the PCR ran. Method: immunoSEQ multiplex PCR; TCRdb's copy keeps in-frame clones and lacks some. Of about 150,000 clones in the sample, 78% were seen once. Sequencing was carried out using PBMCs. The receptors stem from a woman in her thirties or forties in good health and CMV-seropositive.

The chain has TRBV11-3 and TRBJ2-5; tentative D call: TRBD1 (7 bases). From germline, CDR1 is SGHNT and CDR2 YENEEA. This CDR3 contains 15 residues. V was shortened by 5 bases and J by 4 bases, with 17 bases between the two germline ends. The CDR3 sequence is CASSRGAQGRETQYF. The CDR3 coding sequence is TGTGCCAGCAGCCGCGGGGCACAGGGGAGAGAGACCCAGTACTTC.

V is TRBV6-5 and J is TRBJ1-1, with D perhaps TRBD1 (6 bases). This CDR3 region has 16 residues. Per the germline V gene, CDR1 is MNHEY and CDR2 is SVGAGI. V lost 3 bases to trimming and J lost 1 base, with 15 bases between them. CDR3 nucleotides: TGTGCCAGCAGTTATTCAACGGACAGCAGGAACACTGAAGCTTTCTTT. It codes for CASSYSTDSRNTEAFF.

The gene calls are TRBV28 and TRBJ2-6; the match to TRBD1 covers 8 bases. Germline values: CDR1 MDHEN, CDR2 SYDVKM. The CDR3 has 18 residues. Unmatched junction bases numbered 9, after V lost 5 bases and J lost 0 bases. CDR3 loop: CASSTSGTGASGANVLTF. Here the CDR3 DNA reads TGTGCCAGCAGTACATCCGGGACAGGAGCCTCTGGGGCCAACGTCCTGACTTTC. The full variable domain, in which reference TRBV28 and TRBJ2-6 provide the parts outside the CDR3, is DVKVTQSSRYLVKRTGEKVFLECVQDMDHENMFWYRQDPGLGLRLIYFSYDVKMKEKGDIPEGYSVSREKKERFSLILESASTNQTSMYLCASSTSGTGASGANVLTFGAGSRLTVL.

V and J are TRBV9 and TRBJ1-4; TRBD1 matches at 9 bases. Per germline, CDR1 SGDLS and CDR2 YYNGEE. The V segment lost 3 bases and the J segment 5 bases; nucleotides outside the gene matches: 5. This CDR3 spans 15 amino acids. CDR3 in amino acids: CASSDGTGWNEKLFF. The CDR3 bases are TGTGCCAGCAGCGATGGGACAGGGTGGAATGAAAAACTGTTTTTT.

CDR3 residues: CASRFLAGGIYEQYF. In nucleotides, the CDR3 is TGTGCCAGCAGGTTTCTAGCGGGGGGGATCTACGAGCAGTACTTC. The J gene is TRBJ2-7, the V gene TRBV6-1; 12 bases match TRBD2. Germline lookup yields CDR1 MNHNS and CDR2 SASEGT. The CDR3 consists of 15 residues. V was pared by 6 bases and J by 3 bases, with 6 bases of the junction left unmatched.

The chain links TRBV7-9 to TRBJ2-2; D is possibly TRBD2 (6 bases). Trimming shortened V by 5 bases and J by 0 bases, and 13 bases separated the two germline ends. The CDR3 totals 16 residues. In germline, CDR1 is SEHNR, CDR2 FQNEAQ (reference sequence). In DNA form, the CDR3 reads TGTGCCAGCAGCCTCCAACTAGCTTCGAACACCGGGGAGCTGTTTTTT. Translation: CASSLQLASNTGELFF.

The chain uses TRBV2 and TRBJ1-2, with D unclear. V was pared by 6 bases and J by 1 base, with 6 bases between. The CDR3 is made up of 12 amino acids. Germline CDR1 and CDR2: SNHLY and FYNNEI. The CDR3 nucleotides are TGTGCCAGCAGGGGCATTAACTATGGCTACACCTTC. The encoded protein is CASRGINYGYTF.

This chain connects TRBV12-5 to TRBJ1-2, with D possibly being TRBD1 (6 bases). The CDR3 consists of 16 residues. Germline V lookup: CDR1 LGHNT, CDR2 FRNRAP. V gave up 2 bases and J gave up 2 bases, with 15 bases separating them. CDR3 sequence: CASGLPPRQENYGYTF. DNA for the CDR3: TGTGCTAGTGGTTTGCCACCAAGACAGGAGAACTATGGCTACACCTTC.

The CDR3 DNA reads TGCGCCAGCAGCCTAAGACTAGCGGGGGAGACCCAGTACTTC. It is translated as CASSLRLAGETQYF. The rearrangement joins TRBV5-1 to TRBJ2-5, with TRBD2 matching 11 bases. Trimming removed 4 bases from V and 5 bases from J; junction bases left unmatched: 4. CDR3 length equals 14 residues. CDR1 and CDR2 from the germline V gene are SGHRS and YFSETQ.

The CDR3 spells CASSWGVTEAFF. DNA of the CDR3: TGTGCCAGCAGTTGGGGGGTCACTGAAGCTTTCTTT. V is TRBV6-5 and J is TRBJ1-1, with D perhaps matching TRBD1 (5 bases). V was clipped by 4 bases and J by 4 bases, with 7 bases between them. In germline, CDR1 is MNHEY, CDR2 SVGAGI. The CDR3 contains 12 residues.

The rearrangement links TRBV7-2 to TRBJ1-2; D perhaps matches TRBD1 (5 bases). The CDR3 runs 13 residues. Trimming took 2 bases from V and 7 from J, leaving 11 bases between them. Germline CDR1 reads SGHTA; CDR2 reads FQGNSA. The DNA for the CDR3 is TGTGCCAGCAGCTTATCGCAGGGATCTGGCTACACCTTC. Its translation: CASSLSQGSGYTF.

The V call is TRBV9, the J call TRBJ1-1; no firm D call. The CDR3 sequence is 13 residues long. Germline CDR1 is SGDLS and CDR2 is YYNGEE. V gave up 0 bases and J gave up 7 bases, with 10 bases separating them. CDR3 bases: TGTGCCAGCAGCGTAGGCGTTCTTAGTGAAGCTTTCTTT. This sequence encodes CASSVGVLSEAFF.

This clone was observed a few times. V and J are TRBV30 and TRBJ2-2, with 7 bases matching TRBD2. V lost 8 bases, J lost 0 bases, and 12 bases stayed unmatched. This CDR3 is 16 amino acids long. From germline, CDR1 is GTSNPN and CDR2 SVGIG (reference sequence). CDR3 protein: CAGLRGVLANTGELFF. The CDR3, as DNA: TGTGCCGGACTCCGGGGGGTACTTGCGAACACCGGGGAGCTGTTTTTT.

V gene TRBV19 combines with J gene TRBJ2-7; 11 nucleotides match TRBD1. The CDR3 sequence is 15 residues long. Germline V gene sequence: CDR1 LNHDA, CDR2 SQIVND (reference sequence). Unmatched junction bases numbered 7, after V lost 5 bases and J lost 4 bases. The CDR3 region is CASSPGTGGIYEQYF. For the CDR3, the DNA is TGTGCCAGTAGTCCTGGGACAGGGGGAATTTACGAGCAGTACTTC.

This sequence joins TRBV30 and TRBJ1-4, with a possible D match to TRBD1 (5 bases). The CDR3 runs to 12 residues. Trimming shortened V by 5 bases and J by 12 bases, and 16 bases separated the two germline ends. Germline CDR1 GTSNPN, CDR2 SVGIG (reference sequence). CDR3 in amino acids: CAWAPQQEELFF. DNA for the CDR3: TGTGCCTGGGCTCCGCAACAGGAAGAACTGTTTTTT.

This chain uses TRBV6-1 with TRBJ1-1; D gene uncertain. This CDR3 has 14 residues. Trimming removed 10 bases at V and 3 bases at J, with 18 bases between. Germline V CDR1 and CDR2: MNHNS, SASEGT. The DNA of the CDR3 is TGTGCCACCCCTGGGCCGGCGAGACACACTGAAGCTTTCTTT. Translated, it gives CATPGPARHTEAFF.

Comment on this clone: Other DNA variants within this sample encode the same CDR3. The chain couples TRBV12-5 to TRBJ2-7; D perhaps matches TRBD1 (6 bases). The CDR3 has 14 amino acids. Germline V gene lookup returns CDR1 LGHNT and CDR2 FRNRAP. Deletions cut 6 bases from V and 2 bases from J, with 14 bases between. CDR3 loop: CASGSRQVPYEQYF. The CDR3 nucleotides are TGTGCTAGTGGGTCAAGACAGGTTCCCTACGAGCAGTACTTC. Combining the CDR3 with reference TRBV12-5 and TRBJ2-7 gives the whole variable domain DARVTQTPRHKVTEMGQEVTMRCQPILGHNTVFWYRQTMMQGLELLAYFRNRAPLDDSGMPKDRFSAEMPDATLATLKIQPSEPRDSAVYFCASGSRQVPYEQYFGPGTRLTVT.

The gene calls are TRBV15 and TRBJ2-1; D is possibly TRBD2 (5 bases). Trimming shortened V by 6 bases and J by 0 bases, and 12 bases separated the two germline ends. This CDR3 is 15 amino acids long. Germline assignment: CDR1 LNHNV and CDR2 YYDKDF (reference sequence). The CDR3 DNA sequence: TGTGCCACCAGTCCAGAGCGGAGCTCCTACAATGAGCAGTTCTTC. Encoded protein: CATSPERSSYNEQFF. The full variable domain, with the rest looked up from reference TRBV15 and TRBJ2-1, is DAMVIQNPRYQVTQFGKPVTLSCSQTLNHNVMYWYQQKSSQAPKLLFHYYDKDFNNEADTPDNFQSRRPNTSFCFLDIRSPGLGDTAMYLCATSPERSSYNEQFFGPGTRLTVL.

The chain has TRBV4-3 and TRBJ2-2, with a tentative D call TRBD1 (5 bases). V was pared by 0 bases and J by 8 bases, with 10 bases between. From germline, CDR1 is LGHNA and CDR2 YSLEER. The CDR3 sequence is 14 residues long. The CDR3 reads CASSQDKDIGELFF. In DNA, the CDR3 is TGCGCCAGCAGCCAAGATAAGGACATAGGGGAGCTGTTTTTT.

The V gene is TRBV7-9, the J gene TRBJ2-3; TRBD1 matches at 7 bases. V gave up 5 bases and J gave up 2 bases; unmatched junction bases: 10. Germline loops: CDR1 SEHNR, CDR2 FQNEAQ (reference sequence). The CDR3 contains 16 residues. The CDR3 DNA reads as TGTGCCAGCAGCCGCTTAGTAGAGGGGGCCACAGATACGCAGTATTTT. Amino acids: CASSRLVEGATDTQYF.

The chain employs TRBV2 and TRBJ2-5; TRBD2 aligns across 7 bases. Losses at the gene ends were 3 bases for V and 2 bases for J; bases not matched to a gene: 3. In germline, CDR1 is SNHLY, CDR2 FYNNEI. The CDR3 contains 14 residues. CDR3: CASSEGGFQETQYF. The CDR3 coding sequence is TGTGCCAGCAGTGAGGGGGGGTTTCAAGAGACCCAGTACTTC.

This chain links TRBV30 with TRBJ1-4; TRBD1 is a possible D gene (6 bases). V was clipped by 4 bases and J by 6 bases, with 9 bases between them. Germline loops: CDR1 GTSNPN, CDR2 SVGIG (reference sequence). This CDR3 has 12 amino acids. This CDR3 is CAWTGGHEKLFF. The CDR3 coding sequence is TGTGCCTGGACCGGGGGGCATGAAAAACTGTTTTTT.

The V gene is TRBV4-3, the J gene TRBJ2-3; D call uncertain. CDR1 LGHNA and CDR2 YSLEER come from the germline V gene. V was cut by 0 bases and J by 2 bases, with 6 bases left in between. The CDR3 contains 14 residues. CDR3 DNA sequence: TGCGCCAGCAGCCAAGATTTATACACAGATACGCAGTATTTT. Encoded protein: CASSQDLYTDTQYF.

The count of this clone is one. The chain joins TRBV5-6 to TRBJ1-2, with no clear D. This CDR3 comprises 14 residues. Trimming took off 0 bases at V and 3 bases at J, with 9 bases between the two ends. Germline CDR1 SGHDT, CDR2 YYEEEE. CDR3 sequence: CASSLALRDYGYTF. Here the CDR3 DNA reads TGTGCCAGCAGCTTGGCGCTCCGGGACTATGGCTACACCTTC.

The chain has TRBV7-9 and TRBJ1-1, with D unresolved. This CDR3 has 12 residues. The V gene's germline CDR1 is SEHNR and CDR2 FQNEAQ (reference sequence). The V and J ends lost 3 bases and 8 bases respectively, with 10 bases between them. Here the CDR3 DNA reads TGTGCCAGCAGCTTCTACGTTGAGGAAGCTTTCTTT. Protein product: CASSFYVEEAFF.

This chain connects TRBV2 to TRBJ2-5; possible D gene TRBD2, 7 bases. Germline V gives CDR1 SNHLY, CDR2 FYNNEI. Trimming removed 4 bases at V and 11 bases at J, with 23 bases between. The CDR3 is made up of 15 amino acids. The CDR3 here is CASSGGRGEWSEQYF. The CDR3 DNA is TGTGCCAGCAGTGGGGGGAGGGGGGAATGGTCGGAGCAGTACTTC.

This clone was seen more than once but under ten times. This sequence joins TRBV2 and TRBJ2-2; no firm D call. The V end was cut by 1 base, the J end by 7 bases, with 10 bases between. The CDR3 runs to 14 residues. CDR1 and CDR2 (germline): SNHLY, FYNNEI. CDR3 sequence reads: CASSEGARSGELFF. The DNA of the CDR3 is TGTGCCAGCAGTGAAGGGGCACGCAGCGGGGAGCTGTTTTTT.

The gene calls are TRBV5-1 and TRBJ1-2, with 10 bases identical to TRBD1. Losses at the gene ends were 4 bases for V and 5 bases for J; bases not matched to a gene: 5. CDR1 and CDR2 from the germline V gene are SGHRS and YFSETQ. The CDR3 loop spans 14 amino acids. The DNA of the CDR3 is TGCGCCAGCAGCACCCAGGGACAGGGGTATGGCTACACCTTC. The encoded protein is CASSTQGQGYGYTF. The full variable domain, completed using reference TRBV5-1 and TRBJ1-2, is KAGVTQTPRYLIKTRGQQVTLSCSPISGHRSVSWYQQTPGQGLQFLFEYFSETQRNKGNFPGRFSGRQFSNSRSEMNVSTLELGDSALYLCASSTQGQGYGYTFGSGTRLTVV.

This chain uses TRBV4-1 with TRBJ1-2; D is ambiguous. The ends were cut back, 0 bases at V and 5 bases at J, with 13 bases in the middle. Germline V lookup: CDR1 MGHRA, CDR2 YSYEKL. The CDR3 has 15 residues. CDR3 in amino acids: CASSQDEERYYGYTF. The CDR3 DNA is TGCGCCAGCAGCCAAGATGAAGAGCGATATTATGGCTACACCTTC.